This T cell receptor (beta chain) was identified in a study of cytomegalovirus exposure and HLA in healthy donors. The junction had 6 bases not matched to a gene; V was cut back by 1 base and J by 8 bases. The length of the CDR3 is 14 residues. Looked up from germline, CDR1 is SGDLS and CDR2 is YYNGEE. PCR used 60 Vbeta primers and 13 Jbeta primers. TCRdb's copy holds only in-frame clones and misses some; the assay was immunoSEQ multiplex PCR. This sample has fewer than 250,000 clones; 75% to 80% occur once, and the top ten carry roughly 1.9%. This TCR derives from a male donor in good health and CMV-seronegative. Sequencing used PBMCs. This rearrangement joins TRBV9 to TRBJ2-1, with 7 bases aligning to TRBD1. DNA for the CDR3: TGTGCCAGCAGCGTAAGACAGGGTATGTATGAGCAGTTCTTC. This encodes CASSVRQGMYEQFF.